This TCR beta chain appears in the sequencing data of a study of blood T cell repertoires in COVID-19. The wider study: COVID-19 samples, acute and convalescent, were from the United States, Italy and Spain.

TCRdb keeps only in-frame clones here, not all; method: immunoSEQ multiplex PCR. The sample includes 350,000 to 400,000 clones, 88% of them seen just once. Germline trimming cut 2 bases from V and 6 bases from J; bases unmatched to any gene: 8. Germline V gene sequence: CDR1 SGHTA, CDR2 FQGTGA. CDR3 length equals 16 residues. Sequencing used PBMCs or T cells enriched from blood (not recorded which). The chain recombines TRBV7-3 with TRBJ2-7; 12 nucleotides agree with TRBD2. The receptor was derived from a woman under 30 who had recovered from COVID-19. CDR3 nucleotide sequence: TGTGCCAGCAGCTTACGCCCTAGCGGGGGGGTTCTCGAGCAGTACTTC. Encoded protein: CASSLRPSGGVLEQYF.